This TCR beta chain came from a study of blood T cell repertoires in COVID-19. The repertoire was sequenced with immunoSEQ multiplex PCR; TCRdb's copy has only in-frame clones and lacks some. There are 88,000 or so clones in the sample; roughly 82% occur only once, and approximately 12% lies in the top ten. This clone showed up just a few times. Germline V gene data show CDR1 as LNHNV and CDR2 as YYDKDF (reference sequence). V gave up 6 bases and J gave up 0 bases; unmatched junction bases: 4. The CDR3 has 15 residues. The origin of this receptor is an elderly man with acute or convalescent COVID-19. J is TRBJ2-3 and V is TRBV15; 9 bases line up with TRBD1. What was sequenced was peripheral blood. CDR3 sequence (DNA): TGTGCCACCAGTTGGACAGGGGCAAGCACAGATACGCAGTATTTT. The encoded protein is CATSWTGASTDTQYF.